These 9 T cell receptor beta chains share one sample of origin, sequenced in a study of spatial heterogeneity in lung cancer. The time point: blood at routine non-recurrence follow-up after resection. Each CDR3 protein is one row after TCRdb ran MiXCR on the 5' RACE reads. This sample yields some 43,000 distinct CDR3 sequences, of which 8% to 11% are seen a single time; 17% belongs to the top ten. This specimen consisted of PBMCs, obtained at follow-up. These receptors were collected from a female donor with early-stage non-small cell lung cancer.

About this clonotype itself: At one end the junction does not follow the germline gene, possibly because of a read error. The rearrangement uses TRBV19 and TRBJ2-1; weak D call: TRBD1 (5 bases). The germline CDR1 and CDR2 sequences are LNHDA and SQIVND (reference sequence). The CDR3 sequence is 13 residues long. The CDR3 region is CASIISTGNEQFF. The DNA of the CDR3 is TGTGCCAGTATTATAAGCACAGGCAATGAGCAGTTCTTC.

In DNA, the CDR3 is TGTGCCAGCAGCCATGGGACAGGGGGCTTCTATGGCTACACCTTC. This codes for CASSHGTGGFYGYTF. This chain uses TRBV14 with TRBJ1-2; TRBD1 aligns across 12 bases. With 3 bases clipped from V and 4 bases from J, the junction kept 3 bases outside the gene matches. The CDR3 spans 15 residues. The V gene's germline CDR1 is SGHDN and CDR2 FVKESK.

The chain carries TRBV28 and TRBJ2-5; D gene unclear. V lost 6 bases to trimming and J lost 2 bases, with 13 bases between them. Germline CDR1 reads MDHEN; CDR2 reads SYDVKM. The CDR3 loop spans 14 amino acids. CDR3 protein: CASSTERIQETQYF. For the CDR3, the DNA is TGTGCCAGCAGCACCGAAAGGATACAAGAGACCCAGTACTTC.

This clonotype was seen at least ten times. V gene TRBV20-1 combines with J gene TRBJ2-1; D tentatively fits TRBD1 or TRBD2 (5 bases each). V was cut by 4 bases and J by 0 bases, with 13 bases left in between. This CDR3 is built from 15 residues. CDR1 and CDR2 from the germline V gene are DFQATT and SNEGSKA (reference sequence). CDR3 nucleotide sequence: TGCAGTGCTACGGGACGGAGGAGCTCCTACAATGAGCAGTTCTTC. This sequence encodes CSATGRRSSYNEQFF.

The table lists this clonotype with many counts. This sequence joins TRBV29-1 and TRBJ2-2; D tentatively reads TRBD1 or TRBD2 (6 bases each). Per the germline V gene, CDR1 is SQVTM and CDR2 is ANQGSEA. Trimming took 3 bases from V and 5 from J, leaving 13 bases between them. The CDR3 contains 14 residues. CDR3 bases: TGCAGCGTTGACCCGGGGGCGAGAACCGGGGAGCTGTTTTTT. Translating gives CSVDPGARTGELFF.

The CDR3 DNA sequence: TGTGCCAGCAGCTTGGACCGGGATACGCAGTATTTT. Translated: CASSLDRDTQYF. The chain recombines TRBV11-2 with TRBJ2-3; D is ambiguous. The CDR3 runs 12 residues. From germline, CDR1 is SGHAT and CDR2 FQNNGV. Trimming removed 3 bases from V and 6 bases from J, with 7 bases in between.

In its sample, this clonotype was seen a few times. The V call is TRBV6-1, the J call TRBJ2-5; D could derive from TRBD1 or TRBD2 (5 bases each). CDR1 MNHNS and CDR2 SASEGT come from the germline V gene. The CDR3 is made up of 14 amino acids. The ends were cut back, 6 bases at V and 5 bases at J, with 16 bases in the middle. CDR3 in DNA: TGTGCCAGCAGCGATCAGGGTACGGGGGAGACCCAGTACTTC. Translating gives CASSDQGTGETQYF.

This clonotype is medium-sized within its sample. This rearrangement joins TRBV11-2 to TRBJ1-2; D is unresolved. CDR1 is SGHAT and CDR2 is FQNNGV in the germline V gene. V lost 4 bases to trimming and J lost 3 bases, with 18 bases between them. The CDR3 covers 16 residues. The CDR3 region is CASSSLHGRHYYGYTF. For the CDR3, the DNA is TGTGCCAGCAGCTCCCTACATGGACGGCATTACTATGGCTACACCTTC.

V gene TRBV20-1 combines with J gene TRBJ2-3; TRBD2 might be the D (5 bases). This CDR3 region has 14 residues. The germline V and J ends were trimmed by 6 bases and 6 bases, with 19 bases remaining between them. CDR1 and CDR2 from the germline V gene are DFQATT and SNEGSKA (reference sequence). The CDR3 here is CSAQRRVQTDTQYF. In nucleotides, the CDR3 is TGCAGTGCCCAGCGGCGGGTACAAACTGATACGCAGTATTTT.